This T cell receptor (beta chain) was captured by sequencing in a study of blood T cells in healthy people across ages. Next came a second PCR, run for about 6 to 12 cycles, which used a sample-barcoded 5' primer along with a J-beta primer mix. TCRdb reanalysed the 5' RACE reads using MiXCR and keeps one entry per CDR3 protein. The profile shows approximately 940,000 distinct CDR3 sequences, around 48% of them singletons. Regarding the study as a whole: Across samples, TCR beta diversity tracked strongly with naive T cell percentage. No conclusive comparison of naive versus antigen-experienced cells was possible with unsorted PBMCs. Among long-lived donors, naive CD4+ cells were more numerous and diversity higher than in aged donors. Observed TCR beta diversity per million T cells went down as age went up. This fall followed a roughly linear course with age.

This CDR3 comprises 16 residues. Per the germline V gene, CDR1 is SGHRS and CDR2 is YFSETQ. As concerns this clonotype: Its antigen is undetermined.

This sequence was found in a man younger than 40 in good health. Material for sequencing was blood. This rearrangement joins TRBV5-1 to TRBJ2-5; maybe TRBD2 (6 bases). The DNA end is more similar to TRBJ2-7, so the J call may be wrong. The CDR3 nucleotides are TGCGCCAGCAGCTACGGTGGGGGAGGCGTCACCTACGAGCAGTACTTC. Its protein product is CASSYGGGGVTYEQYF.